This is a list of T cell receptor beta chains from one sample in a study of CD8 T cells in Susac syndrome. In TCRdb, the immunoSEQ multiplex PCR reads were re-called with MiXCR into one record per CDR3 protein. The sample has around 190,000 distinct CDR3 sequences; 85% to 95% are singletons. The material sequenced was CD4+ T cells from PBMCs. The receptors shown here come from a human donor with Susac syndrome. Both conserved end residues are part of each CDR3. A D gene is named only where the DNA matches it firmly. Expanded clones are given a class, and other clones once, few, many or no size at all.

NA	TRBV7-9	NA	TRBJ2-5	CASSLDGPPRETQYF	TGTGCCAGCAGCTTAGATGGTCCTCCCCGGGAGACCCAGTACTTC
NA	TRBV7-9	once	TRBJ1-2	CASSFWDRLNYGYTF	TGTGCCAGCAGCTTCTGGGACCGCCTTAACTATGGCTACACCTTC
NA	TRBV7-2	NA	TRBJ2-5	CASSSRHQETQYF	TGTGCCAGCAGCTCCCGACACCAAGAGACCCAGTACTTC
NA	TRBV29-1	NA	TRBJ1-5	CSVGSGNQPQHF	TGCAGCGTTGGGTCAGGGAATCAGCCCCAGCATTTT
NA	TRBV25-1	NA	TRBJ1-2	CASSELGGNLGGYTF	TGTGCCAGCAGTGAATTAGGGGGAAACCTGGGTGGCTACACCTTC
NA	TRBV29-1	NA	TRBJ2-7	CSGVGSSYEQYF	TGCAGCGGAGTGGGGTCTTCCTACGAGCAGTACTTC
NA	TRBV6-1	NA	TRBJ1-1	CASSEWGATVRNTEAFF	TGTGCCAGCAGTGAATGGGGGGCAACGGTCAGAAACACTGAAGCTTTCTTT
NA	TRBV9	once	TRBJ1-6	CASSQGKNNSPLHF	TGTGCCAGCAGCCAGGGCAAGAATAATTCACCCCTCCACTTT
TRBD2	TRBV20-1	NA	TRBJ2-7	CSARDMASGVDEQYF	TGCAGTGCTAGAGATATGGCTAGCGGGGTGGACGAGCAGTACTTC
TRBD1	TRBV2	NA	TRBJ2-1	CASRGQGRGEQFF	TGTGCCAGCAGGGGACAGGGGAGGGGTGAGCAGTTCTTC
TRBD1	TRBV4-2	NA	TRBJ1-2	CASSQETGTNYGYTF	TGTGCCAGCAGCCAAGAGACAGGGACTAACTATGGCTACACCTTC
NA	TRBV2	NA	TRBJ1-1	CASGAKGGVTEAFF	TGTGCCAGCGGGGCAAAGGGGGGAGTCACTGAAGCTTTCTTT
NA	TRBV2	NA	TRBJ2-5	CASTLYQETQYF	TGTGCCAGCACGCTGTACCAAGAGACCCAGTACTTC
NA	TRBV12-3/TRBV12-4	NA	TRBJ2-6	CASSWRGQRANVLTF	TGTGCCAGCAGTTGGCGGGGGCAGCGGGCCAACGTCCTGACTTTC
NA	TRBV7-2	few	TRBJ2-5	CASSRGPQETQYF	TGTGCCAGCAGTCGGGGGCCACAAGAGACCCAGTACTTC
NA	TRBV12-5	NA	TRBJ1-5	CASGSERVNQPQHF	TGTGCTAGTGGCAGCGAGAGGGTCAATCAGCCCCAGCATTTT
NA	TRBV15	NA	TRBJ1-6	CATSNEFYSPLHF	TGTGCCACCAGCAATGAGTTTTATTCACCCCTCCACTTT
NA	TRBV2	NA	TRBJ2-3	CASRATGWQYF	TGTGCCAGCAGGGCTACCGGGTGGCAGTATTTT
TRBD1	TRBV12-3/TRBV12-4	NA	TRBJ2-1	CASSPGTGRHEQFF	TGTGCCAGCAGTCCCGGGACAGGGAGACATGAGCAGTTCTTC
TRBD1	TRBV5-1	NA	TRBJ2-1	CASSWDRGYYNEQFF	TGCGCCAGCAGCTGGGACAGGGGATACTACAATGAGCAGTTCTTC
TRBD2	TRBV20-1	once	TRBJ2-7	CSASTSGGPSYEQYF	TGCAGTGCATCGACTAGCGGGGGGCCTAGCTACGAGCAGTACTTC
TRBD2	TRBV6-5	NA	TRBJ2-5	CASRERGGVMETQYF	TGTGCCAGCAGGGAGCGGGGGGGCGTGATGGAGACCCAGTACTTC
NA	TRBV30	NA	TRBJ1-2	CAWSLGENYGYTF	TGTGCCTGGAGCCTGGGGGAGAACTATGGCTACACCTTC
NA	TRBV6-5	NA	TRBJ1-6	CASSRTGNSPSPLHF	TGTGCCAGCAGCCGAACAGGGAACTCTCCTTCACCCCTCCACTTT
TRBD1	TRBV19	NA	TRBJ2-1	CASKSSPGQGAYEQFF	TGTGCCAGTAAATCCTCACCGGGACAGGGGGCTTATGAGCAGTTCTTC
NA	TRBV7-9	NA	TRBJ2-7	CASSLNREAVEQYF	TGTGCCAGCAGCTTAAACAGGGAGGCGGTCGAGCAGTACTTC
NA	TRBV4-3	NA	TRBJ2-7	CASSQTDHNEQYF	TGCGCCAGCAGCCAAACTGACCACAACGAGCAGTACTTC
NA	TRBV25-1	NA	TRBJ2-1	CATRAGYNEQFF	TGTGCCACTAGGGCAGGCTACAATGAGCAGTTCTTC
TRBD2	TRBV6-5	NA	TRBJ2-5	CASSYWRLAKDQETQYF	TGTGCCAGCAGTTACTGGAGACTAGCGAAAGACCAAGAGACCCAGTACTTC
NA	TRBV7-2	NA	TRBJ2-3	CASSFSGHTDTQYF	TGTGCCAGCAGCTTCAGCGGCCACACAGATACGCAGTATTTT
NA	TRBV6-1	few	TRBJ2-3	CASNTNREGTDTQYF	TGTGCCAGCAATACCAACCGCGAGGGCACGGATACGCAGTATTTT
NA	TRBV6-6	NA	TRBJ2-3	CASSYSGDTQYF	TGTGCCAGCAGTTACTCGGGTGATACGCAGTATTTT
NA	TRBV4-2	NA	TRBJ1-1	CASGSGDGLNTEAFF	TGTGCCAGCGGGTCAGGGGACGGATTGAACACTGAAGCTTTCTTT
TRBD1	TRBV29-1	NA	TRBJ1-1	CSVLPGQSNTEAFF	TGCAGCGTTTTGCCGGGACAGAGTAACACTGAAGCTTTCTTT
NA	TRBV30	NA	TRBJ1-3	CAWRDKRNTIYF	TGTGCCTGGAGGGATAAAAGAAACACCATATATTTT
NA	TRBV30	NA	TRBJ2-7	CAWSGGFSYEQYF	TGTGCCTGGAGTGGGGGATTTTCCTACGAGCAGTACTTC
TRBD2	TRBV29-1	NA	TRBJ2-7	CSVPPLASGDEQYF	TGCAGCGTTCCCCCGCTGGCTAGCGGGGACGAGCAGTACTTC
TRBD1	TRBV10-1	NA	TRBJ2-7	CASSKQTGDEQYF	TGCGCCAGCAGTAAACAGACAGGGGACGAGCAGTACTTC
TRBD1	TRBV28	NA	TRBJ1-4	CASSFQTGGVLAEKLFF	TGTGCCAGCAGTTTCCAGACAGGGGGCGTTTTGGCTGAAAAACTGTTTTTT
NA	TRBV3-1	NA	TRBJ2-3	CASSQDQGGTDTQYF	TGTGCCAGCAGCCAAGATCAGGGAGGCACAGATACGCAGTATTTT
TRBD2	TRBV7-9	NA	TRBJ2-1	CASSLTRGGSDEQFF	TGTGCCAGCAGCTTAACGCGGGGGGGGTCAGATGAGCAGTTCTTC
NA	TRBV4-3	NA	TRBJ1-5	CASSQEDTHQPQHF	TGCGCCAGCAGCCAGGAGGACACCCATCAGCCCCAGCATTTT
TRBD1	TRBV7-9	NA	TRBJ2-5	CASSSPGQGVETQYF	TGTGCCAGCAGCTCACCGGGACAGGGGGTAGAGACCCAGTACTTC
NA	TRBV7-9	NA	TRBJ2-3	CASLPGSFRGTDTQYF	TGTGCCAGCCTCCCAGGGAGTTTTCGAGGCACAGATACGCAGTATTTT
NA	TRBV7-9	once	TRBJ1-5	CASSASEKSAQHF	TGTGCCAGCAGCGCCTCAGAGAAATCAGCCCAGCATTTT
TRBD1	TRBV7-2	once	TRBJ2-5	CASSSGQGLATQYF	TGTGCCAGCAGCTCGGGACAGGGGTTAGCGACCCAGTACTTC
NA	TRBV29-1	NA	TRBJ2-1	CSVGGAYNEQFF	TGCAGCGTGGGGGGGGCGTACAATGAGCAGTTCTTC
NA	TRBV14	few	TRBJ1-2	CASSQDGTNYGYTF	TGTGCCAGCAGCCAAGATGGGACGAACTATGGCTACACCTTC
NA	TRBV29-1	NA	TRBJ1-1	CSVKGMSSVGNTEAFF	TGCAGCGTTAAAGGGATGTCTTCCGTGGGGAACACTGAAGCTTTCTTT
TRBD2	TRBV7-2	NA	TRBJ2-5	CASSLLAAKETQYF	TGTGCCAGCAGCTTACTAGCGGCCAAAGAGACCCAGTACTTC
NA	TRBV25-1	NA	TRBJ2-2	CASNLGTGELFF	TGTGCCAGCAACCTAGGAACCGGGGAGCTGTTTTTT
NA	TRBV20-1	once	TRBJ2-1	CSATDGDNEQFF	TGCAGTGCGACGGACGGTGACAATGAGCAGTTCTTC
NA	TRBV5-1	NA	TRBJ2-7	CASSLQQWSYEQYF	TGCGCCAGCAGCCTCCAACAATGGTCCTACGAGCAGTACTTC
NA	TRBV5-4	NA	TRBJ2-2	CASSFGGGVFGELFF	TGTGCCAGCAGCTTTGGAGGGGGGGTTTTCGGGGAGCTGTTTTTT
NA	TRBV12-3/TRBV12-4	NA	TRBJ1-5	CASTLDSLGGQPQHF	TGTGCCAGCACCCTGGACAGCCTTGGCGGTCAGCCCCAGCATTTT
NA	TRBV29-1	NA	TRBJ1-4	CSVAGPATNEKLFF	TGCAGCGTGGCGGGGCCAGCAACTAATGAAAAACTGTTTTTT
NA	TRBV30	NA	TRBJ2-1	CAWSNWGEQFF	TGTGCCTGGAGTAACTGGGGGGAGCAGTTCTTC
NA	TRBV11-2	NA	TRBJ2-1	CASSLVRSGVAPGALFF	NA
NA	TRBV7-9	NA	TRBJ2-3	CASSFMSGTRLTDTQYF	TGTGCCAGCAGCTTCATGTCCGGGACACGGCTCACAGATACGCAGTATTTT